Presented here are 3 T cell receptor beta chains from one specimen sequenced in a study of lymphopenia after photon versus proton radiotherapy. The repertoire was sequenced with immunoSEQ multiplex PCR; TCRdb's copy has only in-frame clones and lacks some. The sample gives 26,000 or so clones, 75% to 90% of which show up once; roughly 5.2% is in the top ten. Here the sequenced sample was peripheral blood, taken from a patient treated with photon-based radiotherapy. These receptors all come from a man aged 25-45 years with gastric cancer.

This chain uses TRBV10-1 with TRBJ2-2, with TRBD1 identical over 8 bases. V shed 6 bases, J shed 4 bases, and the junction held 7 bases outside the gene matches. Germline V gives CDR1 WNHNN, CDR2 SYGVQD (reference sequence). The CDR3 spans 15 residues. CDR3 in DNA: TGCGCCAGCAGCGAGGACAGGGCCGGCACCGGGGAGCTGTTTTTT. Protein sequence: CASSEDRAGTGELFF.

This chain uses TRBV19 with TRBJ1-2, with D possibly matching TRBD1 (5 bases). Trimming removed 5 bases at V and 2 bases at J, with 12 bases between. The CDR3 is made up of 14 amino acids. Per germline, CDR1 LNHDA and CDR2 SQIVND (reference sequence). CDR3: CASSEQGGNYGYTF. The CDR3 DNA reads as TGTGCCAGTAGTGAGCAGGGAGGAAACTATGGCTACACCTTC.

The gene calls are TRBV6-1 and TRBJ1-1, with D unclear. CDR1 MNHNS and CDR2 SASEGT come from the germline V gene. The V gene lost 1 base and the J gene lost 1 base, with 10 bases spanning the gap. CDR3 length equals 15 residues. CDR3 region: CASSEVIGRNTEAFF. The CDR3 bases are TGTGCCAGCAGTGAAGTGATCGGGAGGAACACTGAAGCTTTCTTT.